This TCR beta chain was recovered during a study of blood T cell repertoires in COVID-19. Original data processing: It was from reference gene primer amplification that nucleated cell counts were estimated. Libraries were prepared by immunoSEQ multiplex PCR; TCRdb keeps only in-frame clonotypes and omits some of them. From that table come the V and J calls and clone size; the DNA was used to work out D and trimming. The sample contains some 180,000 clones, about 80% of which appear only once. Ages ranged from roughly 18 to 100 years, with residence in about 24 US areas. The sequenced sample consisted of PBMCs or T cells enriched from blood (not recorded which). The clonotype originates from a woman in her 70s in a cohort exposed to, infected with or recovered from COVID-19 (not recorded which).

CDR3 nucleotide sequence: TGTGCCAGCAGTGTGAACAGGGCTTCCATGAACACTGAAGCTTTCTTT. It translates to CASSVNRASMNTEAFF. V usage is TRBV7-2 and J usage is TRBJ1-1; possible D gene TRBD1, 6 bases. Trimming pared 6 bases from V and 0 bases from J, leaving 17 bases between. The CDR3 sequence is 16 residues long. CDR1 is SGHTA and CDR2 is FQGNSA in the germline V gene.